A single T cell receptor (beta chain) is shown here with its context. CD45RO negativity and positive selection for CCR7 defined naive CD8 cells, a population that excluded terminally differentiated effector memory CD45RA+ cells. The CDR3 runs to 12 residues. The V end was cut by 4 bases, the J end by 4 bases, with 6 bases between. The V gene's germline CDR1 is LNHDA and CDR2 SQIVND (reference sequence). The data originate from a study of shared clonotypes between healthy human individuals. Replicate sorted-subset PCRs were loaded with approximately 200 ng DNA, 30,000 or so T cell genomes. Sequencing used immunoSEQ multiplex PCR; TCRdb keeps in-frame clones, though not all of them. Here the sample spans around 2,000,000 clones, 85% to 95% being singletons.

This sequence originates from a man in his late teens or twenties in good health. Some clones in this sample may be carry-over from other donors' samples. Sequencing was done on a sample of naive CD8+ T cells from PBMCs. J is TRBJ2-3 and V is TRBV19; unclear D gene. CDR3 in amino acids: CASSRFPDTQYF. CDR3 coding DNA: TGTGCCAGTAGTAGATTCCCAGATACGCAGTATTTT.